The 20 T cell receptor beta chains in this list originate from one sample, sequenced in a study of radiation and T cells in renal cell carcinoma. Profiling relied on immunoSEQ multiplex PCR, and the TCRdb table lists in-frame clones only, not all of them. Here the sample spans roughly 12,000 clones, 33% being singletons. Regarding treatment: 15 Gy SBRT to primary tumor, nephrectomy 4 weeks later. Sequencing used tumor tissue, obtained from a patient whose treatment included radiotherapy and nephrectomy. All receptors come from a man in his sixties with renal cell carcinoma.

This clone turned up a few times. The V call is TRBV29-1, the J call TRBJ1-2; 7 bases are shared with TRBD1. The V gene's germline CDR1 is SQVTM and CDR2 ANQGSEA. V lost 6 bases and J lost 5; bases outside the gene matches: 21. This CDR3 is built from 17 residues. In DNA, the CDR3 is TGCAGCGTCTTGAATAGAGGAGGACAGGAATCTACTTATGGCTACACCTTC. Protein: CSVLNRGGQESTYGYTF.

V and J are TRBV25-1 and TRBJ1-1; 9 bases line up with TRBD1. CDR1 is MGHDK, CDR2 SYGVNS, per germline. This CDR3 spans 12 amino acids. V shed 1 base and J 11 bases; nucleotides not matched to a gene: 2. The CDR3 region has the DNA TGTGCCAGCAGTGAATCCGACAGGGGGGCTTTCTTT. This codes for CASSESDRGAFF.

The chain employs TRBV5-1 and TRBJ1-1; no clear D. The germline V and J ends were trimmed by 4 bases and 1 base, with 14 bases remaining between them. CDR1 is SGHRS, CDR2 YFSETQ, per germline. The CDR3 loop spans 15 amino acids. CDR3 bases: TGCGCCAGCAGCCTAGAACAGCCCGGGAACACTGAAGCTTTCTTT. It specifies CASSLEQPGNTEAFF.

This clone was recorded once. One end of the junction fails to match germline, which may point to a read error. This sample includes further DNA sequences coding for the same CDR3. The gene calls are TRBV6-5 and TRBJ1-5, with unresolved D. The CDR3 covers 13 residues. Per the germline V gene, CDR1 is MNHEY and CDR2 is SVGAGI. The CDR3 DNA follows: TGTGCCAGCAGTTACGGGCGGAATCAACCCCAGCATTTT. This gives the protein CASSYGRNQPQHF.

The V and J genes are TRBV29-1 and TRBJ2-5, with a weak D call TRBD2 (6 bases). The CDR3 loop spans 12 amino acids. Deletions cut 7 bases from V and 5 bases from J, with 14 bases between. From germline, CDR1 is SQVTM and CDR2 ANQGSEA. Here the CDR3 reads CSALGTGETQYF. The CDR3 DNA reads as TGCAGCGCCTTGGGGACTGGGGAGACCCAGTACTTC.

V and J are TRBV5-1 and TRBJ2-1; 7 nucleotides agree with TRBD2. This CDR3 comprises 16 residues. The germline gives CDR1 SGHRS, CDR2 YFSETQ. The J segment lost 0 bases and the V segment lost 0 bases, leaving 3 bases of the junction unmatched. CDR3 loop: CASSLAGGSSYNEQFF. The CDR3 DNA is TGCGCCAGCAGCTTGGCCGGCGGGAGCTCCTACAATGAGCAGTTCTTC.

The table lists this clone with a few counts. CDR3 amino acids: CASSSQVAVEEGDTQYF. CDR3 sequence (DNA): TGTGCCAGTAGTTCTCAGGTGGCGGTCGAGGAGGGAGATACGCAGTATTTT. V and J are TRBV19 and TRBJ2-3; a weak D match, TRBD2 (6 bases). The CDR3 sequence is 17 residues long. The V and J ends lost 5 bases and 5 bases respectively, with 23 bases between them. Germline V gives CDR1 LNHDA, CDR2 SQIVND (reference sequence).

The gene calls are TRBV30 and TRBJ2-3, with TRBD2 identical over 7 bases. Germline V lookup: CDR1 GTSNPN, CDR2 SVGIG (reference sequence). With 2 bases clipped from V and 4 bases from J, the junction kept 6 bases outside the gene matches. This CDR3 is 14 amino acids long. The DNA for the CDR3 is TGTGCCTGGAGTAAAGGCGGGGGATCAGATACGCAGTATTTT. Residues: CAWSKGGGSDTQYF.

The chain joins TRBV5-1 to TRBJ2-3; D possibly corresponds to TRBD1 (6 bases). V dropped 4 bases and J dropped 6 bases, with 12 bases sitting between them. Germline V gene lookup returns CDR1 SGHRS and CDR2 YFSETQ. This CDR3 has 13 residues. Here the CDR3 reads CASSLWTEDTQYF. The CDR3 nucleotides are TGCGCCAGCAGCCTCTGGACAGAGGATACGCAGTATTTT. The complete variable domain, with remaining parts taken from reference TRBV5-1 and TRBJ2-3, reads KAGVTQTPRYLIKTRGQQVTLSCSPISGHRSVSWYQQTPGQGLQFLFEYFSETQRNKGNFPGRFSGRQFSNSRSEMNVSTLELGDSALYLCASSLWTEDTQYFGPGTRLTVL.

V gene TRBV11-2 combines with J gene TRBJ2-7; D gene uncertain. The V end was cut by 1 base, the J end by 3 bases, with 4 bases between. Germline CDR1 and CDR2: SGHAT and FQNNGV. The CDR3 is made up of 12 amino acids. Here the CDR3 reads CASSLGDYEQYF. The DNA of the CDR3 is TGTGCCAGCAGCTTAGGGGACTACGAGCAGTACTTC.

The table lists this clone with a count of one. The chain combines TRBV29-1 with TRBJ1-1; no firm D call. The CDR3 runs to 13 residues. The V gene lost 5 bases and the J gene lost 6 bases, with 16 bases spanning the gap. Germline CDR1 SQVTM, CDR2 ANQGSEA. CDR3 in amino acids: CSVYRRDLAEAFF. The CDR3 nucleotides are TGCAGCGTTTACCGACGGGATCTAGCTGAAGCTTTCTTT.

The V and J genes are TRBV12-5 and TRBJ2-7, with TRBD1 matching 7 bases. In germline, CDR1 is LGHNT, CDR2 FRNRAP. The trim removed 6 bases at V and 3 bases at J, leaving 5 bases unmatched. The CDR3 consists of 13 residues. CDR3 protein: CASGQGQFYEQYF. CDR3 in DNA: TGTGCTAGTGGACAGGGACAGTTCTACGAGCAGTACTTC.

This chain uses TRBV25-1 with TRBJ2-3; TRBD1 agrees at 11 bases. The CDR3 runs 15 residues. Germline trimming cut 4 bases from V and 5 bases from J; bases unmatched to any gene: 5. From germline, CDR1 is MGHDK and CDR2 SYGVNS. CDR3 bases: TGTGCCAGCAGTGGAGGACAGGGGGCTTTAGATACGCAGTATTTT. It is translated as CASSGGQGALDTQYF.

Judged by abundance, this clone is medium-sized (0.01 to 0.1%). Here the CDR3 reads CASSYASEAFF. CDR3 nucleotide sequence: TGCGCCAGCAGTTATGCGTCTGAAGCTTTCTTT. The rearrangement uses TRBV10-2 and TRBJ1-1; D uncertain. There are 11 residues in the CDR3. Germline lookup yields CDR1 WSHSY and CDR2 SAAADI. V was pared by 5 bases and J by 6 bases, with 7 bases between.

The genes are TRBV5-4 and TRBJ2-1; 13 bases are a match to TRBD2. Germline-derived CDR1 and CDR2 are SGHNT and YYREEE (reference sequence). The CDR3 has 17 amino acids. V shed 2 bases, J shed 6 bases, and the junction held 8 bases outside the gene matches. The CDR3 coding sequence is TGTGCCAGCAGCTTACTGGGACTAGCGGGAAGACGCAATGAGCAGTTCTTC. Translated, it gives CASSLLGLAGRRNEQFF. The complete variable domain, with remaining parts taken from reference TRBV5-4 and TRBJ2-1, reads ETGVTQSPTHLIKTRGQQVTLRCSSQSGHNTVSWYQQALGQGPQFIFQYYREEENGRGNFPPRFSGLQFPNYSSELNVNALELDDSALYLCASSLLGLAGRRNEQFFGPGTRLTVL.

J is TRBJ2-5 and V is TRBV20-1; D gene ambiguous. The length of the CDR3 is 11 residues. The germline V gene encodes CDR1 DFQATT and CDR2 SNEGSKA (reference sequence). The V gene lost 2 bases and the J gene lost 7 bases, with 8 bases spanning the gap. The CDR3 region is CSARLRGTQYF. The CDR3 DNA is TGCAGTGCTAGACTCCGTGGGACCCAGTACTTC.

As DNA, the CDR3 is TGTGCCTGGAGTAGAGGGGGAAATAATCAGCCCCAGCATTTT. Residues: CAWSRGGNNQPQHF. V gene TRBV30 combines with J gene TRBJ1-5; the D gene is possibly TRBD1 (6 bases). CDR3 size: 14 residues. Germline loops: CDR1 GTSNPN, CDR2 SVGIG (reference sequence). Trimming removed 2 bases at V and 4 bases at J, with 12 bases between.

This chain connects TRBV4-3 to TRBJ1-2; TRBD1 aligns across 9 bases. The V and J ends lost 2 bases and 4 bases, in that order; junction bases with no gene match: 5. The CDR3 extends over 15 amino acids. Germline loops: CDR1 LGHNA, CDR2 YSLEER. The CDR3: CASSQTGGLIYGYTF. CDR3 nucleotides: TGCGCCAGCAGCCAAACAGGGGGCCTGATCTATGGCTACACCTTC.

The chain joins TRBV27 to TRBJ1-1; a possible D gene is TRBD1 (5 bases). The CDR3 sequence is 15 residues long. Trimming left V 0 bases short and J 0 bases short, with 8 bases between. CDR1 MNHEY and CDR2 SMNVEV come from the germline V gene (reference sequence). The CDR3 sequence: CASSLSFRVNTEAFF. The CDR3, as DNA: TGTGCCAGCAGTTTATCGTTCAGGGTGAACACTGAAGCTTTCTTT.

This clone was observed a few times. The gene calls are TRBV5-4 and TRBJ2-7; perhaps TRBD1 as D (6 bases). V shed 4 bases and J shed 4 bases, with 9 bases lying between them. The CDR3 has 12 residues. Germline V CDR1 and CDR2: SGHNT, YYREEE (reference sequence). CDR3 in amino acids: CASSMDSYEQYF. DNA of the CDR3: TGTGCCAGCAGCATGGACAGTTACGAGCAGTACTTC.